Listed here is a single T cell receptor (beta chain). Its target is not known. The protocol was immunoSEQ multiplex PCR, while the TCRdb copy is restricted to in-frame clones and leaves out a portion. The repertoire includes just over 350,000 clones, around 83% of them detected once, and about 3.3% sits in the top ten. This record comes from a study of Ad26.COV2.S vaccination and SARS-CoV-2 variants. About the research overall: Sample donor was a member of the COV1001 Ad26.COV2.S trial arm.

Broader study findings: Vaccinees reportedly had broad spike-specific CD8+ and CD4+ T cell responses.

V was trimmed by 0 bases and J by 13 bases, leaving 15 bases between them. The length of the CDR3 is 13 residues. The germline gives CDR1 LNHDA, CDR2 SQIVND (reference sequence). Treatment meaning: some 20 received Ad26.COV2.S at low or high dose, single or two shots; about 5 received placebo; per-sample allocation not given. The study sampled participants on day 63 after the first vaccine or placebo injection. Boston provided a donor who was an adult aged 18-55 years. The study used a vaccine consisting of an Ad26 vector that expressed Wuhan-strain SARS-CoV-2 spike. The gene calls are TRBV19 and TRBJ2-5; maybe TRBD1 (5 bases). The source material was peripheral blood, sampled in a trial of Ad26.COV2.S vaccine versus placebo. This clonotype was sampled from a person aged 18 to 59 who received the Ad26.COV2.S COVID-19 vaccine or a placebo. The DNA for the CDR3 is TGTGCCAGTAGTATAGATTTTGATTCAGGGTTGTACTTC. It codes for CASSIDFDSGLYF.